Given below is one T cell receptor beta chain in context. As yet, its antigen is unknown. This sample is part of a study of CD8 T cells in ankylosing spondylitis. Regarding the study as a whole: Some motif variants had been reported before (in reactive arthritis synovial fluid and blood). The study identified a TCR beta motif of under ten highly homologous variants that appeared characteristic of ankylosing spondylitis blood.

Germline lookup yields CDR1 SGHRS and CDR2 YFSETQ. The CDR3 spans 14 residues. The trim removed 2 bases at V and 10 bases at J, leaving 7 bases unmatched. A single record per CDR3 protein comes from TCRdb applying MiXCR to the 5' RACE reads. There are roughly 670,000 distinct CDR3 sequences in the sample; around 20% occur only once, and around 20% lies in the top ten. Sequencing used blood, either unsorted or a sorted T cell fraction (not recorded which). The rearrangement uses TRBV5-1 and TRBJ1-4; TRBD1 matches at 8 bases. The source is a male donor with ankylosing spondylitis. The CDR3 loop is CASSFGQGIGKLFF. Here the CDR3 DNA reads TGCGCCAGCAGCTTTGGACAGGGAATAGGAAAACTGTTTTTT.